The 22 T cell receptor beta chains below come from one sample, sequenced in a study of T cells in women clearing cervical HPV infection. Repertoires were generated with immunoSEQ multiplex PCR, while TCRdb's copy carries only in-frame clones and drops some. The sample spans about 32,000 clones; the ten largest clones claim about 4.5%. The sample consisted of blood buffy coat. The receptors were gathered from a woman aged 18-70 years with a cervical HPV16 infection that either progressed to CIN3+ or cleared (not recorded which).

The CDR3 spells CSVRTGEQFF. CDR3 DNA, as far as it was read: TGCAGCGTCCGTACGGGTGAG. J is TRBJ2-1 and V is TRBV29-1; no firm D call. The read halts 3 residues ahead of the CDR3 end, with the missing end drawn from the germline J gene. Trimming pared 6 bases from V and 9 bases from J, leaving 9 bases between. The germline V gene has CDR1 SQVTM and CDR2 ANQGSEA. CDR3 length equals 10 residues.

The CDR3: CASSQLAGADNEQFF. The covered CDR3 bases are TGTGCCAGCAGCCAATTAGCGGGAGCCGACAATGAG. The J gene is TRBJ2-1, the V gene TRBV7-7; 9 bases line up with TRBD2. The CDR3 end is not reached by the read, which stops 3 residues before it; the germline J gene fills it in. CDR1 SSHAT and CDR2 FNYEAQ come from the germline V gene (reference sequence). The CDR3 is made up of 15 amino acids. V lost 5 bases to trimming and J lost 5 bases; unmatched junction nucleotides: 7.

This clone is deemed medium-sized (0.01 to 0.1%) by its frequency. Read data end 3 residues before the CDR3 end; the end is taken from the germline J gene. V gene TRBV4-1 combines with J gene TRBJ2-3; D remains unclear. CDR1 is MGHRA and CDR2 is YSYEKL in the germline V gene. V was trimmed by 3 bases and J by 0 bases, leaving 7 bases between them. CDR3 length: 14 amino acids. CDR3 DNA (partial): TGCGCCAGCAGCCAGACACAGAGCACAGATACG. This sequence encodes CASSQTQSTDT. The CDR3 in full is CASSQTQSTDTQYF.

As to this clone: From the germline J gene comes the end of the CDR3, since the read stops 3 residues before it. This chain joins TRBV7-2 and TRBJ1-4, with a tentative D call TRBD1 (6 bases). V shed 5 bases and J shed 7 bases, with 17 bases lying between them. The length of the CDR3 is 15 residues. CDR1 is SGHTA, CDR2 FQGNSA, per germline. CDR3 loop: CASSPGGPGGEKLFF. The CDR3 bases that were read are TGTGCCAGCAGCCCCGGGGGGCCGGGGGGTGAAAAA. Together with reference TRBV7-2 and TRBJ1-4, the CDR3 gives the full variable domain: GAGVSQSPSNKVTEKGKDVELRCDPISGHTALYWYRQSLGQGLEFLIYFQGNSAPDKSGLPSDRFSAERTGGSVSTLTIQRTQQEDSAVYLCASSPGGPGGEKLFFGSGTQLSVL.

Regarding this clone: Read sequence stops 3 residues before the CDR3 end, and the germline J gene provides the missing end. The chain employs TRBV7-9 and TRBJ2-1; 7 nucleotides match TRBD2. CDR1 and CDR2 from the germline V gene are SEHNR and FQNEAQ (reference sequence). This CDR3 has 15 residues. The V and J ends lost 1 base and 4 bases, in that order; junction bases with no gene match: 4. The chain's CDR3 is CASSLDSGGYNEQFF. Partial CDR3 DNA: TGTGCCAGCAGCTTAGATTCCGGGGGGTACAATGAG.

As regards this clone: The read finishes 3 residues shy of the CDR3 end, and the germline J gene is used to complete it. The J gene is TRBJ2-7, the V gene TRBV5-4; 10 nucleotides align to TRBD1. Germline loops: CDR1 SGHNT, CDR2 YYREEE (reference sequence). The CDR3 is made up of 14 amino acids. V dropped 6 bases and J dropped 1; count of bases not matched to a gene: 4. Incomplete CDR3 DNA: TGTGCCAGCATGCGGACAGGGGGGTCCTACGAG. It encodes CASMRTGGSYE. The CDR3, in full, reads CASMRTGGSYEQYF.

In the case of this clone: The read ends 3 residues early relative to the CDR3; the germline J gene fills the gap. The chain combines TRBV5-6 with TRBJ2-2; 7 nucleotides align to TRBD2. Germline assignment: CDR1 SGHDT and CDR2 YYEEEE. CDR3 size: 15 residues. V was clipped by 8 bases and J by 4 bases; unmatched bases: 11. The covered CDR3 bases are TGTGCCAGTTCTGCGCTAGCGGAACTCACCGGGGAG. Translated: CASSALAELTGE. The whole CDR3 region reads CASSALAELTGELFF.

For this clone: The CDR3 end falls 3 residues outside the read, so it is completed with the germline J gene. The chain is built from TRBV19 and TRBJ2-7; TRBD2 might be the D (7 bases). V was cut by 7 bases and J by 1 base, with 14 bases left in between. Germline V gene lookup returns CDR1 LNHDA and CDR2 SQIVND (reference sequence). This CDR3 contains 14 residues. Incomplete CDR3 DNA: TGTGCCAGTAAGGGCGGGGGCAGATCCTACGAG. Translated, it gives CASKGGGRSYE. The whole CDR3 sequence reads CASKGGGRSYEQYF. Full variable domain (rest looked up from reference TRBV19 and TRBJ2-7): DGGITQSPKYLFRKEGQNVTLSCEQNLNHDAMYWYRQDPGQGLRLIYYSQIVNDFQKGDIAEGYSVSREKKESFPLTVTSAQKNPTAFYLCASKGGGRSYEQYFGPGTRLTVT.

Concerning this clone itself: From the germline J gene comes the end of the CDR3, since the read stops 3 residues before it. J is TRBJ2-2 and V is TRBV7-6; 12 bases fit TRBD1. The CDR3 is 15 residues long. Germline V lookup: CDR1 SGHVS, CDR2 FNYEAQ. J was trimmed by 4 bases and V by 5 bases; bases with no gene match: 2. The part of the CDR3 DNA that was read is TGTGCCAGCAGCCCGGGACAGGGGGCCACCGGGGAG. Protein sequence: CASSPGQGATGE. The entire CDR3 protein reads CASSPGQGATGELFF.

In the case of this clone: The CDR3 extends 3 residues past the end of the read, so its final part is completed from the germline J gene. This sequence joins TRBV19 and TRBJ1-2; TRBD1 agrees at 8 bases. The ends lost 5 bases at V and 5 bases at J; junction bases unmatched: 7. CDR3 length: 14 residues. Germline lookup yields CDR1 LNHDA and CDR2 SQIVND (reference sequence). This CDR3 reads CASSPDRGRYGYTF. Partial CDR3 DNA: TGTGCCAGTAGTCCCGACAGGGGCCGTTATGGC.

A note on this clone: The CDR3 goes on 3 residues after the read ends, and that part is filled in from the germline J gene. This rearrangement joins TRBV5-1 to TRBJ2-5; TRBD1 matches 8 bases. Germline CDR1 SGHRS, CDR2 YFSETQ. The CDR3 sequence is 15 residues long. With 2 bases clipped from V and 3 bases from J, the junction kept 6 bases outside the gene matches. This CDR3 reads CASSFASGGEETQYF. The sequenced CDR3 bases are TGCGCCAGCAGCTTTGCGTCAGGGGGCGAAGAGACC.

On this clone itself: The sequenced fragment ends 3 residues before the CDR3 boundary, so the rest is inferred from the germline J gene. The rearrangement uses TRBV20-1 and TRBJ1-5; D call uncertain. V gave up 2 bases and J gave up 4 bases, with 15 bases separating them. The CDR3 has 15 residues. CDR1 is DFQATT and CDR2 is SNEGSKA in the germline V gene (reference sequence). CDR3: CSARSNRGRNQPQHF. The CDR3 DNA, read in part, is TGCAGTGCTAGATCCAATCGGGGTAGAAATCAGCCC.

As to this clone: From the germline J gene comes the end of the CDR3, since the read stops 3 residues before it. The chain combines TRBV5-1 with TRBJ1-2; 8 bases fit TRBD1. After removal of 0 bases from V and 7 bases from J, the junction contained 5 bases not matched to a gene. Germline V gene lookup returns CDR1 SGHRS and CDR2 YFSETQ. CDR3 length: 14 amino acids. The CDR3 bases that were read are TGCGCCAGCAGCTTGGGACAGGGGATTGGTGGC. Translation gives CASSLGQGIGG. The whole CDR3 is CASSLGQGIGGYTF.

In regard to this clone: From the germline J gene comes the end of the CDR3, since the read stops 3 residues before it. V usage is TRBV20-1 and J usage is TRBJ1-1; the match to TRBD1 covers 10 bases. Germline CDR1 reads DFQATT; CDR2 reads SNEGSKA (reference sequence). The CDR3 is made up of 16 amino acids. V shed 5 bases, J shed 4 bases, and the junction held 13 bases outside the gene matches. CDR3 sequence reads: CSADGDRGIQSTEAFF. Incomplete CDR3 DNA: TGCAGTGCTGATGGGGACAGGGGAATTCAGAGCACTGAA.

Notes on this clone: The read ends 3 residues before the CDR3 terminus; that terminus is restored from the germline J gene. The chain carries TRBV10-3 and TRBJ2-1, with D possibly TRBD1 on 6 matching bases. The germline gives CDR1 ENHRY, CDR2 SYGVKD. Trimming left V 4 bases short and J 9 bases short, with 13 bases between. This CDR3 has 13 amino acids. The CDR3 here is CAISADSLFEQFF. CDR3 bases read: TGTGCCATCAGTGCGGACAGCCTTTTTGAG.

With respect to this clone: The read halts 3 residues ahead of the CDR3 end, with the missing end drawn from the germline J gene. This sequence joins TRBV29-1 and TRBJ1-5; TRBD1 might be the D (5 bases). This CDR3 is 14 amino acids long. Germline V CDR1 and CDR2: SQVTM, ANQGSEA. Trimming pared 6 bases from V and 2 bases from J, leaving 14 bases between. The CDR3 sequence is CSVSGGDGNQPQHF. Incomplete CDR3 DNA: TGCAGCGTATCCGGGGGTGATGGCAATCAGCCC. Full variable domain (rest looked up from reference TRBV29-1 and TRBJ1-5): SAVISQKPSRDICQRGTSLTIQCQVDSQVTMMFWYRQQPGQSLTLIATANQGSEATYESGFVIDKFPISRPNLTFSTLTVSNMSPEDSSIYLCSVSGGDGNQPQHFGDGTRLSIL.

As regards this clone: With the read ending 3 residues before the CDR3 end, the germline J gene is used to fill in that end. The chain recombines TRBV19 with TRBJ1-2, with D perhaps matching TRBD1 (5 bases). Germline CDR1 is LNHDA and CDR2 is SQIVND (reference sequence). The CDR3 length is 16 residues. The CDR3: CASSNLAGGGIDTYTF. Partial CDR3 DNA: TGTGCCAGTAGCAACCTAGCGGGGGGGGGAATAGATACC. Filled out from reference TRBV19 and TRBJ1-2, the complete variable domain reads DGGITQSPKYLFRKEGQNVTLSCEQNLNHDAMYWYRQDPGQGLRLIYYSQIVNDFQKGDIAEGYSVSREKKESFPLTVTSAQKNPTAFYLCASSNLAGGGIDTYTFGSGTRLTVV.

Concerning this clone itself: Read coverage stops 3 residues before the CDR3 terminus; the germline J gene supplies the remainder. The rearrangement joins TRBV7-2 to TRBJ1-6; no clear D. Between the trimmed V and J ends, which lost 1 base and 8 bases, there was a span of 12 bases. Germline V gene sequence: CDR1 SGHTA, CDR2 FQGNSA. There are 15 residues in the CDR3. CDR3 amino acids: CASSLGPGSDSPLHF. The CDR3 DNA, read in part, is TGTGCCAGCAGCTTAGGGCCGGGTTCCGATTCACCC. Filled out from reference TRBV7-2 and TRBJ1-6, the complete variable domain reads GAGVSQSPSNKVTEKGKDVELRCDPISGHTALYWYRQSLGQGLEFLIYFQGNSAPDKSGLPSDRFSAERTGGSVSTLTIQRTQQEDSAVYLCASSLGPGSDSPLHFGNGTRLTVT.

On this clone itself: The read ends 3 residues early relative to the CDR3; the germline J gene fills the gap. The chain has TRBV29-1 and TRBJ1-3; D remains unclear. The CDR3 is 14 residues long. With 4 bases removed from V and 0 bases from J, the gap between germline ends came to 10 bases. Germline CDR1 reads SQVTM; CDR2 reads ANQGSEA. CDR3 DNA, as far as it was read: TGCAGCGTTGTGCAGGCAAGCTCTGGAAACACC. It specifies CSVVQASSGNT. The whole CDR3 sequence is CSVVQASSGNTIYF.

Comments on this clone: From the germline J gene comes the end of the CDR3, since the read stops 3 residues before it. Other DNA sequences of this sample code for an identical CDR3. J is TRBJ1-3 and V is TRBV5-1; D is undetermined. This CDR3 contains 14 residues. The V end lost 4 bases, the J end lost 3 bases, and 11 bases lay between the germline ends. Germline V gene sequence: CDR1 SGHRS, CDR2 YFSETQ. Partial CDR3 DNA: TGCGCCAGCAGCCTCGACATGCATGGAAACACC. Its protein product is CASSLDMHGNT. The complete CDR3 reads CASSLDMHGNTIYF.

To note about this clone: Read data end 3 residues before the CDR3 end; the end is taken from the germline J gene. This chain joins TRBV19 and TRBJ2-3; 9 nucleotides align to TRBD2. The J segment lost 1 base and the V segment lost 2 bases, leaving 7 bases of the junction unmatched. Germline CDR1 is LNHDA and CDR2 is SQIVND (reference sequence). CDR3 size: 17 residues. CDR3 protein: CASSIRGRTSGTDTQYF. The covered CDR3 bases are TGTGCCAGTAGTATACGGGGGCGGACTAGCGGCACAGATACG.

A remark on this clone: The read falls 3 residues short of the CDR3 end, and the missing part is taken from the germline J gene. J is TRBJ2-2 and V is TRBV19, with a possible D match to TRBD2 (6 bases). The germline V and J ends were trimmed by 3 bases and 6 bases, with 17 bases remaining between them. There are 16 residues in the CDR3. CDR1 and CDR2 from the germline V gene are LNHDA and SQIVND (reference sequence). CDR3: CASSMAGGVPAGELFF. The CDR3 bases that were read are TGTGCCAGTAGTATGGCCGGGGGTGTCCCCGCCGGGGAG.